Listed below are T cell receptor beta chains from one sample, sequenced in a study of T cells in Graves' hyperthyroidism and ophthalmopathy. One entry per CDR3 protein, called by TCRdb with MiXCR from the multiplex PCR reads. Of 300,000 to 450,000 distinct CDR3 sequences in the sample, about a sixth were seen once. Sequences were obtained from blood. The receptors originated from a woman in her twenties or thirties with Graves' hyperthyroidism that later progressed to Graves' ophthalmopathy. CDR3s include the opening cysteine and the closing phenylalanine or tryptophan. Each record gives: J gene, CDR3 length, clone size, V gene, D gene, CDR3 DNA, CDR3 protein. The D gene is left open where the match is weak. Size is stated for part of the rows, as once, few or many counts, or as a class when the clone is expanded.

>TRBJ2-5|14|many|TRBV28|TRBD1
TGTGCCAGCAGTCGGACAGGGTTAGGGGAGACCCAGTACTTC
CASSRTGLGETQYF
>TRBJ1-1|13|many|TRBV11-2|-
TGTGCCAGCACCCGACAGGAGAACACTGAAGCTTTCTTT
CASTRQENTEAFF
>TRBJ1-5|15|-|TRBV12-3/TRBV12-4|-
TGTGCCAGCCGAAAAACATTCGGGCCTGAAGTAGCCCAGCATTTT
CASRKTFGPEVAQHF
>TRBJ2-5|14|many|TRBV18|-
TGTGCCAGCTCACCACCGCCCCACGGGGAGACCCAGTACTTC
CASSPPPHGETQYF
>TRBJ1-1|14|many|TRBV4-1|-
TGCGCCAGCAGCGAGTACAACGGGGGGACTGAAGCTTTCTTT
CASSEYNGGTEAFF
>TRBJ2-7|13|few|TRBV2|-
TGTGCCAGCAGTGAAGCGATGAACTACGAGCAGTACTTC
CASSEAMNYEQYF
>TRBJ1-1|16|-|TRBV27|-
TGTGCCAGCAGTTTCGTCTTTCTCTCAAAGGGAACTGAAGCTTTCTTT
CASSFVFLSKGTEAFF
>TRBJ1-1|13|many|TRBV2|-
TGTGCCAGCAGCCCCATTGGGTCAACTGAAGCTTTCTTT
CASSPIGSTEAFF
>TRBJ2-2|16|few|TRBV12-3/TRBV12-4|TRBD1
TGTGCCAGCAGTTTGGTAGGGGGCGCTAGAACCGGGGAGCTGTTTTTT
CASSLVGGARTGELFF
>TRBJ2-5|15|-|TRBV7-9|-
TGTGCCAGCAGCCCGATGGAGGGGGCGTGGGAGACCCAGTACTTC
CASSPMEGAWETQYF
>TRBJ2-7|15|many|TRBV6-2/TRBV6-3|-
TGTGCCAGCAGTTACGGGGCTGGGTCGGTCTACGAGCAGTACTTC
CASSYGAGSVYEQYF
>TRBJ2-1|12|-|TRBV2|-
TGTGCCAGCAGTGAAATGGGAGGTGAGCAGTTCTTC
CASSEMGGEQFF
>TRBJ2-1|15|many|TRBV27|TRBD2
TGTGCCAGCTCACCCGGGACTAGCGGAAACAATGAGCAGTTCTTC
CASSPGTSGNNEQFF
>TRBJ2-7|12|many|TRBV29-1|-
TGCAGCGCGAGAGGATCGTGGCACGAGCAGTACTTC
CSARGSWHEQYF
>TRBJ2-5|15|once|TRBV11-3|TRBD2
TGTGCCAGCAGCCCCCAGTTAGCGGGAGGCGAGACCCAGTACTTC
CASSPQLAGGETQYF
>TRBJ2-2|16|many|TRBV5-1|TRBD2
TGCGCCAGCAGCTTGATCGGGACTAGCAACACCGGGGAGCTGTTTTTT
CASSLIGTSNTGELFF
>TRBJ2-2|13|many|TRBV28|-
TGTGCCAGCAGTTTTAGGGCCACCGGGGAGCTGTTTTTT
CASSFRATGELFF
>TRBJ1-6|15|many|TRBV15|-
TGTGCCACCAGCGTTTCAGGGCGGGGCAACTCACCCCTCCACTTT
CATSVSGRGNSPLHF
>TRBJ2-1|16|many|TRBV28|TRBD1
TGTGCCAGCAGTCCCAGGGGGAACGGGGTTGTGAATGAGCAGTTCTTC
CASSPRGNGVVNEQFF
>TRBJ1-1|14|-|TRBV11-2|TRBD1
TGTGCCAGCAGCCCCTGGACAGGGAGGCCTGAAGCTTTCTTT
CASSPWTGRPEAFF
>TRBJ2-7|14|few|TRBV10-3|TRBD2
TGTGCCATCAGTGTAGGTCTAGCGGGAGACGAGCAGTACTTC
CAISVGLAGDEQYF
>TRBJ1-1|14|many|TRBV7-9|TRBD1
TGTGCCAGCAGCTCCCGGACAGGGGAGGACGAAGCTTTCTTT
CASSSRTGEDEAFF
>TRBJ1-4|14|many|TRBV12-3/TRBV12-4|-
TGTGCCAGCAGGAAAGGACAGTTTAATGAAAAACTGTTTTTT
CASRKGQFNEKLFF
>TRBJ2-2|15|-|TRBV2|-
TGTGCCAGCAGTGTATCAAGCGCTAACACCGGGGAGCTGTTTTTT
CASSVSSANTGELFF
>TRBJ1-6|13|many|TRBV12-3/TRBV12-4|-
TGTGCCAGCAGTTCTTTCGCCGAATCACCCCTCCACTTT
CASSSFAESPLHF
>TRBJ2-5|11|-|TRBV7-2|-
TGTGCCAGCAGCGTTATAGAGACCCAGTACTTC
CASSVIETQYF
>TRBJ2-5|15|many|TRBV24-1|-
TGTGCCACCAGTGACCGGACCGAGTACCAAGAGACCCAGTACTTC
CATSDRTEYQETQYF
>TRBJ2-7|14|many|TRBV14|-
TGTGCCAGCAGCCGCTTTAGCGGTACCTACGAGCAGTACTTC
CASSRFSGTYEQYF
>TRBJ2-2|14|many|TRBV12-3/TRBV12-4|-
TGTGCCAGCAGTTTGGTACAAATCACCGGGGAGCTGTTTTTT
CASSLVQITGELFF
>TRBJ2-1|15|-|TRBV10-3|TRBD2
TGTGCCATCAGTCCCCTTAGCGGGAGTAGCAATGAGCAGTTCTTC
CAISPLSGSSNEQFF
>TRBJ2-7|19|many|TRBV6-1|-
TGTGCCTCTGGGGGGTTGACGGGAGATAGGGCCGGTTTGTCCTACGAGCAGTACTTC
CASGGLTGDRAGLSYEQYF
>TRBJ1-2|14|-|TRBV10-3|-
TGTGCCATCAGTGAGGGGAGGGAAACGGGTGGCTACACCTTC
CAISEGRETGGYTF
>TRBJ2-3|17|many|TRBV11-2|TRBD2
TGTGCCAGCAGCTTACGAAGCGGGGGGGCGTCAGCAGATACGCAGTATTTT
CASSLRSGGASADTQYF
>TRBJ1-5|15|many|TRBV7-8|-
TGTGCCAGCAGCAAGGAGGTTTTTAGCAATCAGCCCCAGCATTTT
CASSKEVFSNQPQHF
>TRBJ2-2|14|many|TRBV27|-
TGTGCCAGCAGTCCCCGGGCACGCGGCGGGGAGCTGTTTTTT
CASSPRARGGELFF
>TRBJ2-1|14|many|TRBV5-1|-
TGCGCCAGCAGCTTAACAGGCGTCGTGGATGAGCAGTTCTTC
CASSLTGVVDEQFF
>TRBJ1-1|14|-|TRBV30|-
TGTGCCTGGAGGGCCGAATGGGACAACACTGAAGCTTTCTTT
CAWRAEWDNTEAFF
>TRBJ2-7|14|few|TRBV5-8|-
TGTGCCAGCAGCTTTCAGGCCTTCTCCTACGAGCAGTACTTC
CASSFQAFSYEQYF
>TRBJ2-1|18|many|TRBV28|TRBD2
TGTGCCAGCAGCGCCGGGACTAGCGGGGGGAGCTCCTACAATGAGCAGTTCTTC
CASSAGTSGGSSYNEQFF
>TRBJ2-1|15|-|TRBV18|TRBD2
TGTGCCAGCCCCCCGGGGAGCGGGAAAAGGGGTGAGCAGTTCTTC
CASPPGSGKRGEQFF
>TRBJ2-7|15|many|TRBV28|-
TGTGCCAGCAGTCCCCACGTTGGAACTTCCTACGAGCAGTACTTC
CASSPHVGTSYEQYF
>TRBJ2-2|15|-|TRBV5-1|-
TGCGCCAGCAGCTTGGAAGCCCTAGTCACCGGGGAGCTGTTTTTT
CASSLEALVTGELFF
>TRBJ2-1|16|many|TRBV27|TRBD2
TGTGCCAGCAGTTGGGCGGGGGGGTCCTCCTACAATGAGCAGTTCTTC
CASSWAGGSSYNEQFF
>TRBJ1-5|18|many|TRBV6-1|-
TGTGCCAGCAGCGACGCGGATAAATTCGCGCGCGACAATCAGCCCCAGCATTTT
CASSDADKFARDNQPQHF
>TRBJ2-7|16|-|TRBV7-9|-
TGTGCCAGCAGCCATACGCCTCAGGGGATAACCTACGAGCAGTACTTC
CASSHTPQGITYEQYF
>TRBJ1-6|13|few|TRBV7-9|-
TGTGCCAGCAGCTCGCTGGGGAATTCACCCCTCCACTTT
CASSSLGNSPLHF
>TRBJ2-5|15|many|TRBV20-1|TRBD2
TGCAGTGCTATGGAGATAGGACTAGCGGAAGAGACCCAGTACTTC
CSAMEIGLAEETQYF
>TRBJ2-1|17|-|TRBV25-1|TRBD1
TGTGCCAGCAGTGATTCCGACAGGGTCTACTCCTACAATGAGCAGTTCTTC
CASSDSDRVYSYNEQFF